One and the same sample provided the 12 T cell receptor beta chains below, sequenced in a study of blood T cell repertoires in COVID-19. Sequencing was performed with immunoSEQ multiplex PCR; in TCRdb, only in-frame clones are kept and a portion is missing. This table holds around 140,000 clones, 65% to 80% found once. The sequenced sample consisted of peripheral blood. The receptors were sampled from a middle-aged man with acute or convalescent COVID-19.

The J gene is TRBJ1-5, the V gene TRBV4-1; perhaps TRBD1 as D (5 bases). Per the germline V gene, CDR1 is MGHRA and CDR2 is YSYEKL. The CDR3 runs 15 residues. The V end lost 0 bases, the J end lost 6 bases, and 12 bases lay between the germline ends. In nucleotides, the CDR3 is TGCGCCAGCAGCCAAGATGGAGGGGAAGGTCAGCCCCAGCATTTT. Translated, it gives CASSQDGGEGQPQHF.

The chain couples TRBV6-1 to TRBJ2-3; 8 bases line up with TRBD2. Per germline, CDR1 MNHNS and CDR2 SASEGT. The CDR3 consists of 16 residues. V gave up 4 bases and J gave up 3 bases; unmatched junction bases: 9. The CDR3 spells CASSATGTGGTDTQYF. CDR3 bases: TGTGCCAGCAGTGCCACCGGGACGGGGGGGACAGATACGCAGTATTTT.

This rearrangement joins TRBV2 to TRBJ2-7; TRBD1 agrees at 9 bases. J lost 3 bases, V lost 10 bases, and 10 bases had no gene match. The germline V gene has CDR1 SNHLY and CDR2 FYNNEI. The CDR3 is 14 amino acids. DNA for the CDR3: TGTGCCAACAAAACAGGGGGCGGAATCTACGAGCAGTACTTC. It translates to CANKTGGGIYEQYF.

The genes are TRBV7-9 and TRBJ1-1, with 7 nucleotides matching TRBD1. Germline V gives CDR1 SEHNR, CDR2 FQNEAQ (reference sequence). V lost 0 bases to trimming and J lost 5 bases; unmatched junction nucleotides: 3. This CDR3 is 14 amino acids long. CDR3 amino acids: CASSLATGRTEAFF. The CDR3 DNA reads TGTGCCAGCAGCTTAGCGACAGGGAGGACTGAAGCTTTCTTT.

The chain is built from TRBV4-1 and TRBJ2-5; 10 bases map to TRBD2. The CDR3 consists of 16 residues. With 4 bases clipped from V and 0 bases from J, the junction kept 5 bases outside the gene matches. In germline, CDR1 is MGHRA, CDR2 YSYEKL. CDR3 coding DNA: TGCGCCAGCAGCCGACAACTAGCGGGGAACCAAGAGACCCAGTACTTC. It yields the protein CASSRQLAGNQETQYF.

The chain is built from TRBV5-1 and TRBJ2-1; TRBD2 agrees at 8 bases. The V gene's germline CDR1 is SGHRS and CDR2 YFSETQ. V was clipped by 2 bases and J by 8 bases; unmatched bases: 3. This CDR3 is built from 13 residues. CDR3 nucleotides: TGCGCCAGCAGCTTCAGCGGGGGCTATGAGCAGTTCTTC. This gives the protein CASSFSGGYEQFF.

V usage is TRBV11-3 and J usage is TRBJ2-1, with TRBD1 identical over 10 bases. CDR1 is SGHNT, CDR2 YENEEA, per germline. This CDR3 contains 16 residues. Losses at the gene ends were 4 bases for V and 0 bases for J; bases not matched to a gene: 3. CDR3: CASSSRTGGSYNEQFF. In DNA, the CDR3 is TGTGCCAGCAGCTCACGGACAGGGGGCTCCTACAATGAGCAGTTCTTC.

This chain connects TRBV11-2 to TRBJ1-2; 7 positions match TRBD1. Trimming removed 4 bases from V and 5 bases from J; junction bases left unmatched: 7. Germline V gives CDR1 SGHAT, CDR2 FQNNGV. The CDR3 runs 14 residues. The CDR3 reads CASSSQGIGYGYTF. CDR3 DNA sequence: TGTGCCAGCAGCTCACAGGGGATCGGGTATGGCTACACCTTC.

The chain recombines TRBV19 with TRBJ2-3; possible D gene TRBD1, 6 bases. CDR3 length: 15 residues. CDR1 and CDR2 (germline): LNHDA, SQIVND (reference sequence). The ends were cut back, 5 bases at V and 5 bases at J, with 17 bases in the middle. The CDR3 protein is CASSPETGMGDTQYF. CDR3 bases: TGTGCCAGTAGTCCAGAAACAGGGATGGGAGATACGCAGTATTTT.

The chain is built from TRBV27 and TRBJ1-1; no clear D. V lost 6 bases, J lost 6 bases, and 11 bases lay in between. Germline V CDR1 and CDR2: MNHEY, SMNVEV (reference sequence). The CDR3 extends over 12 amino acids. CDR3: CASSWVEAEAFF. The CDR3 DNA is TGTGCCAGCAGCTGGGTCGAGGCTGAAGCTTTCTTT.

The rearrangement uses TRBV30 and TRBJ1-6; D call uncertain. Trimming stripped 3 bases from V and 7 bases from J, with 16 bases between. The germline gives CDR1 GTSNPN, CDR2 SVGIG (reference sequence). The CDR3 covers 15 residues. CDR3 sequence: CAWSLRGRLNSPLHF. The CDR3 coding sequence is TGTGCCTGGAGCCTGAGAGGCAGATTAAATTCACCCCTCCACTTT.

The chain recombines TRBV2 with TRBJ2-2; 7 bases match TRBD1. The V and J ends lost 1 base and 2 bases, in that order; junction bases with no gene match: 1. Germline lookup yields CDR1 SNHLY and CDR2 FYNNEI. The CDR3 is 15 amino acids. CDR3 DNA: TGTGCCAGCAGTGAAGACAGGGGAAACACCGGGGAGCTGTTTTTT. This codes for CASSEDRGNTGELFF. The full variable domain, its missing parts supplied by reference TRBV2 and TRBJ2-2, is EPEVTQTPSHQVTQMGQEVILRCVPISNHLYFYWYRQILGQKVEFLVSFYNNEISEKSEIFDDQFSVERPDGSNFTLKIRSTKLEDSAMYFCASSEDRGNTGELFFGEGSRLTVL.